The 10 T cell receptor beta chains given below trace back to one sample, sequenced in a study of CD8+ T cells in alopecia areata. As the sequencing template, cDNA was produced by extracting RNA and reverse transcribing it. Only in-frame clones appear in the TCRdb table, and some are missing; sequencing was by immunoSEQ multiplex PCR. The sample has about 200,000 clones, roughly 57% seen once. Sequences were derived from CD4+ T cells sorted from blood, sampled at week 0. Source of these receptors: a human donor with alopecia areata.

This chain joins TRBV7-3 and TRBJ2-3, with 12 bases lining up with TRBD2. The germline CDR1 and CDR2 sequences are SGHTA and FQGTGA. This CDR3 region has 16 residues. J was trimmed by 2 bases and V by 2 bases; bases with no gene match: 2. The CDR3 region has the DNA TGTGCCAGCAGCTTAGGACTAGCGGGAACCACAGATACGCAGTATTTT. Translating it yields CASSLGLAGTTDTQYF.

V usage is TRBV2 and J usage is TRBJ1-1, with no clear D. Germline assignment: CDR1 SNHLY and CDR2 FYNNEI. The V end was cut by 6 bases, the J end by 7 bases, with 15 bases between. The CDR3 totals 13 residues. In DNA form, the CDR3 reads TGTGCCAGCAGGCCTGACACTTTTCTTGAAGCTTTCTTT. Its protein is CASRPDTFLEAFF.

V usage is TRBV29-1 and J usage is TRBJ2-5, with D perhaps given as TRBD1 or TRBD2 (5 bases each). The CDR3 totals 12 residues. Germline CDR1 reads SQVTM; CDR2 reads ANQGSEA. The V end was cut by 7 bases, the J end by 3 bases, with 12 bases between. The CDR3 region has the DNA TGCAGCGGCCTAAGAGGGGAAGAGACCCAGTACTTC. It yields the protein CSGLRGEETQYF.

This rearrangement joins TRBV5-1 to TRBJ2-1; 12 bases are shared with TRBD2. The CDR3 runs to 15 residues. Germline V CDR1 and CDR2: SGHRS, YFSETQ. V was pared by 4 bases and J by 7 bases, with 6 bases of the junction left unmatched. The CDR3 DNA reads as TGCGCCAGCAGCGTGACTAGCGGGAGTATGAATGAGCAGTTCTTC. This translates into CASSVTSGSMNEQFF.

The chain carries TRBV5-1 and TRBJ1-5, with D unresolved. V gave up 0 bases and J gave up 0 bases, with 7 bases separating them. The CDR3 runs 15 residues. Germline lookup yields CDR1 SGHRS and CDR2 YFSETQ. The CDR3 DNA reads as TGCGCCAGCAGCTTGGAAGGGATTAGCAATCAGCCCCAGCATTTT. It encodes CASSLEGISNQPQHF.

This clone was observed a few times. The chain joins TRBV7-9 to TRBJ1-1; D is perhaps TRBD1 (5 bases). The length of the CDR3 is 15 residues. Trimming took 1 base from V and 2 from J, leaving 11 bases between them. Germline CDR1 is SEHNR and CDR2 is FQNEAQ (reference sequence). In DNA form, the CDR3 reads TGTGCCAGCAGCTTAGGCGGGCAGGGAAACACTGAAGCTTTCTTT. Translation: CASSLGGQGNTEAFF.

The V call is TRBV7-2, the J call TRBJ2-7; 7 bases agree with TRBD1. The trim removed 5 bases at V and 0 bases at J, leaving 13 bases unmatched. The germline CDR1 and CDR2 sequences are SGHTA and FQGNSA. The CDR3 runs 17 residues. CDR3 residues: CASSPTLGDSFSYEQYF. CDR3 in DNA: TGTGCCAGCAGCCCAACCCTAGGGGACAGTTTCTCCTACGAGCAGTACTTC.

This clone has more than one count but fewer than ten. The V and J genes are TRBV30 and TRBJ1-2; perhaps TRBD1 as D (5 bases). V was cut by 4 bases and J by 5 bases, with 17 bases left in between. This CDR3 region has 14 residues. Germline CDR1 and CDR2: GTSNPN and SVGIG (reference sequence). The CDR3 DNA sequence: TGTGCCTGGATAGAGCGAGGGGCCCATTATGGCTACACCTTC. It specifies CAWIERGAHYGYTF.

The chain combines TRBV9 with TRBJ2-1; the match to TRBD1 covers 7 bases. CDR3 length: 15 residues. The germline CDR1 and CDR2 sequences are SGDLS and YYNGEE. Trimming took 2 bases from V and 7 from J; bases not matched to a gene: 9. The CDR3 sequence is CASSVGVKTGNEQFF. In DNA, the CDR3 is TGTGCCAGCAGCGTGGGGGTCAAGACAGGGAATGAGCAGTTCTTC. The full variable domain, its missing parts supplied by reference TRBV9 and TRBJ2-1, is DSGVTQTPKHLITATGQRVTLRCSPRSGDLSVYWYQQSLDQGLQFLIQYYNGEERAKGNILERFSAQQFPDLHSELNLSSLELGDSALYFCASSVGVKTGNEQFFGPGTRLTVL.

The chain links TRBV29-1 to TRBJ2-3, with a weak D call TRBD1 (5 bases). The germline V gene has CDR1 SQVTM and CDR2 ANQGSEA. The CDR3 covers 13 residues. Trimming shortened V by 7 bases and J by 0 bases, and 11 bases separated the two germline ends. CDR3 coding DNA: TGCAGCGGGCGACAGCCTAGCACAGATACGCAGTATTTT. It specifies CSGRQPSTDTQYF.